The 27 T cell receptor beta chains below were found in one sample sequenced in a study of shared clonotypes between healthy human individuals. Using immunoSEQ multiplex PCR, the repertoire was profiled, and TCRdb retains in-frame clones only, with some absent. The table includes fewer than 850,000 clones, 90% to 97% detected once. Positive CCR7 selection of CD45RO-negative cells yielded the naive CD8 cells, and terminally differentiated effector memory CD45RA+ cells were excluded. The specimen sequenced was naive CD8+ T cells sorted from blood. These receptors all come from a man under 40 in good health.

The chain has TRBV27 and TRBJ1-2; TRBD1 might be the D (6 bases). CDR3 length equals 13 residues. Per the germline V gene, CDR1 is MNHEY and CDR2 is SMNVEV (reference sequence). With 6 bases removed from V and 8 bases from J, the gap between germline ends came to 16 bases. For the CDR3, the DNA is TGTGCCAGCAGCCCCACAGGGTCTTGGGGCTACACCTTC. This gives the protein CASSPTGSWGYTF.

The V gene is TRBV11-2, the J gene TRBJ2-1, with 9 bases matching TRBD2. In germline, CDR1 is SGHAT, CDR2 FQNNGV. Trimming at V came to 4 bases and at J to 5 bases, leaving 3 bases not matched to a gene. This CDR3 region has 14 residues. The CDR3 region has the DNA TGTGCCAGCAGCTGGCGGGGGGGAGACAATGAGCAGTTCTTC. This sequence encodes CASSWRGGDNEQFF.

The chain is built from TRBV27 and TRBJ2-3; unclear D gene. The germline CDR1 and CDR2 sequences are MNHEY and SMNVEV (reference sequence). The CDR3 loop spans 15 amino acids. V was trimmed by 8 bases and J by 4 bases, leaving 19 bases between them. The CDR3: CASSAGHLLPDTQYF. In DNA, the CDR3 is TGTGCCAGCTCCGCCGGGCACCTCCTCCCAGATACGCAGTATTTT.

The table lists this clone with a count of one. This sequence joins TRBV21-1 and TRBJ2-4; TRBD2, the D gene given by the table, was not confirmed from the DNA. TRBV21-1 is a pseudogene. CDR3 size: 19 residues. The CDR3 sequence: CASSKRRASGSLAKNIQYF. CDR3 nucleotides: TGTGCCAGCAGCAAACGAAGGGCTAGCGGGAGCCTAGCCAAAAACATTCAGTACTTC.

The chain links TRBV4-1 to TRBJ2-2; weak D call: TRBD1 (5 bases). This CDR3 comprises 14 residues. V dropped 4 bases and J dropped 7 bases, with 13 bases sitting between them. Germline V gene data show CDR1 as MGHRA and CDR2 as YSYEKL. The CDR3 region has the DNA TGCGCCAGCAGCCTCCGACAGAATCACGGGGAGCTGTTTTTT. Amino acid sequence: CASSLRQNHGELFF.

This clone has just one count. The identical CDR3 is also encoded by other nucleotide sequences in the sample. The chain links TRBV6-1 to TRBJ2-7; 11 positions agree with TRBD1. Germline lookup yields CDR1 MNHNS and CDR2 SASEGT. The CDR3 has 14 amino acids. Unmatched junction bases numbered 5, after V lost 6 bases and J lost 4 bases. DNA for the CDR3: TGTGCCAGCAGCGCCGGGACAGGGGGATACGAGCAGTACTTC. It translates to CASSAGTGGYEQYF.

V and J are TRBV15 and TRBJ2-7; a possible D gene is TRBD2 (6 bases). V was cut by 0 bases and J by 3 bases, with 12 bases left in between. This CDR3 contains 15 residues. Germline V lookup: CDR1 LNHNV, CDR2 YYDKDF (reference sequence). CDR3 amino acids: CATSRDDAGNYEQYF. The CDR3 DNA is TGTGCCACCAGCAGAGATGATGCGGGAAACTACGAGCAGTACTTC.

A word on this clone: Other DNA sequences in this specimen translate into the identical CDR3. The chain uses TRBV29-1 and TRBJ2-1; D not resolved. Germline V gene lookup returns CDR1 SQVTM and CDR2 ANQGSEA. This CDR3 comprises 13 residues. Trimming took 2 bases from V and 0 from J, leaving 5 bases between them. The CDR3, as DNA: TGCAGCGTTGAACGGGCCTCCTACAATGAGCAGTTCTTC. It encodes CSVERASYNEQFF.

The V call is TRBV7-2, the J call TRBJ2-3; 8 nucleotides align to TRBD2. The CDR3 has 15 residues. Germline V gene data show CDR1 as SGHTA and CDR2 as FQGNSA. V was clipped by 6 bases and J by 1 base; unmatched bases: 6. CDR3 sequence reads: CASRPPAGGTDTQYF. The CDR3 nucleotides read TGTGCCAGCAGGCCGCCAGCGGGAGGCACAGATACGCAGTATTTT.

This clone was found many times. The V and J genes are TRBV10-1 and TRBJ2-3, with a possible D match to TRBD2 (6 bases). The CDR3 is 13 residues long. CDR1 and CDR2 (germline): WNHNN, SYGVQD (reference sequence). The V end was cut by 6 bases, the J end by 3 bases, with 10 bases between. The DNA for the CDR3 is TGCGCCAGCAGGGACGGACTAACAGATACGCAGTATTTT. It encodes CASRDGLTDTQYF.

The chain joins TRBV27 to TRBJ2-7; 7 bases align to TRBD1. The CDR3 length is 14 residues. Germline assignment: CDR1 MNHEY and CDR2 SMNVEV (reference sequence). V trimming: 6 bases; J trimming: 7 bases; junction bases outside the gene matches: 12. DNA for the CDR3: TGTGCCAGCAGGACTCGGACAGGCCGCGGTGAGCAGTACTTC. It specifies CASRTRTGRGEQYF.

About this clone: This sample also contains other DNA sequences that code for the same CDR3. The rearrangement uses TRBV27 and TRBJ2-7; D is possibly TRBD1 or TRBD2 (5 bases each). The CDR3 totals 13 residues. Per the germline V gene, CDR1 is MNHEY and CDR2 is SMNVEV (reference sequence). V was shortened by 5 bases and J by 2 bases, with 10 bases between the two germline ends. The CDR3: CASSLGPTYEQYF. The CDR3 region has the DNA TGTGCCAGCAGTCTGGGACCAACCTACGAGCAGTACTTC.

The CDR3 here is CASSVFSRGNNEQFF. Written as DNA, the CDR3 is TGTGCCAGCAGCGTGTTTAGTAGGGGGAACAATGAGCAGTTCTTC. The chain has TRBV9 and TRBJ2-1, with D maybe TRBD1 (6 bases). V gave up 2 bases and J gave up 5 bases, with 14 bases separating them. The CDR3 length is 15 residues. CDR1 SGDLS and CDR2 YYNGEE come from the germline V gene.

The chain uses TRBV5-1 and TRBJ2-1; D uncertain. CDR3 length equals 15 residues. V was cut by 4 bases and J by 1 base, with 12 bases left in between. Germline CDR1 SGHRS, CDR2 YFSETQ. The CDR3 sequence: CASSPGPTSYNEQFF. DNA of the CDR3: TGCGCCAGCAGCCCCGGACCGACATCCTACAATGAGCAGTTCTTC.

The chain combines TRBV18 with TRBJ2-2; D remains unclear. The germline V gene encodes CDR1 KGHSH and CDR2 LQKENI. CDR3 length equals 12 residues. V lost 2 bases and J 5 bases, leaving 3 bases between the germline ends. CDR3 loop: CASSPETGELFF. The DNA of the CDR3 is TGTGCCAGCTCACCAGAGACCGGGGAGCTGTTTTTT.

The chain is built from TRBV9 and TRBJ2-4, with D maybe TRBD2 (6 bases). Trimming took off 4 bases at V and 1 base at J, with 15 bases between the two ends. This CDR3 comprises 16 residues. The V gene's germline CDR1 is SGDLS and CDR2 YYNGEE. The CDR3 DNA reads TGTGCCAGCAGCTTAGCCGGAGGGGCGGCCAAAAACATTCAGTACTTC. It is translated as CASSLAGGAAKNIQYF.

The chain uses TRBV4-1 and TRBJ2-3; no clear D gene. The CDR3 loop spans 17 amino acids. V was trimmed by 0 bases and J by 2 bases, leaving 15 bases between them. The germline V gene has CDR1 MGHRA and CDR2 YSYEKL. The CDR3 DNA follows: TGCGCCAGCAGCCAAGATATAGCAGGAGCCTTCACAGATACGCAGTATTTT. Encoded protein: CASSQDIAGAFTDTQYF.

The chain joins TRBV28 to TRBJ2-5, with D uncertain. CDR1 and CDR2 (germline): MDHEN, SYDVKM. The CDR3 has 16 amino acids. V gave up 3 bases and J gave up 2 bases, with 16 bases separating them. CDR3: CASSFAVNLRQETQYF. DNA of the CDR3: TGTGCCAGCAGTTTTGCTGTTAACCTCCGACAAGAGACCCAGTACTTC. Supplemented by reference TRBV28 and TRBJ2-5, the full variable domain reads DVKVTQSSRYLVKRTGEKVFLECVQDMDHENMFWYRQDPGLGLRLIYFSYDVKMKEKGDIPEGYSVSREKKERFSLILESASTNQTSMYLCASSFAVNLRQETQYFGPGTRLLVL.

V gene TRBV5-6 combines with J gene TRBJ2-1; unclear D gene. V gave up 0 bases and J gave up 7 bases, with 11 bases separating them. The CDR3 runs 14 residues. The germline V gene encodes CDR1 SGHDT and CDR2 YYEEEE. In DNA, the CDR3 is TGTGCCAGCAGCTTGGGACGCGCGGTGAATGAGCAGTTCTTC. Translation gives CASSLGRAVNEQFF.

The table lists this clone with a count of one. J is TRBJ2-1 and V is TRBV7-3; weak D call: TRBD2 (5 bases). The CDR3 extends over 13 amino acids. The germline gives CDR1 SGHTA, CDR2 FQGTGA. The V end lost 5 bases, the J end lost 3 bases, and 8 bases lay between the germline ends. CDR3: CASSITSYNEQFF. The CDR3 nucleotides are TGTGCCAGCAGCATTACTAGCTACAATGAGCAGTTCTTC.

The chain carries TRBV27 and TRBJ2-7; 9 bases are shared with TRBD1. The trim removed 6 bases at V and 2 bases at J, leaving 11 bases unmatched. The CDR3 runs 16 residues. Looked up from germline, CDR1 is MNHEY and CDR2 is SMNVEV (reference sequence). CDR3 bases: TGTGCCAGCAGCTACATCTCGACAGGGGGTGCCTACGAGCAGTACTTC. Residues: CASSYISTGGAYEQYF.

The chain uses TRBV5-6 and TRBJ2-1; 8 bases map to TRBD1. The CDR3 consists of 15 residues. V was pared by 0 bases and J by 9 bases, with 8 bases of the junction left unmatched. Germline values: CDR1 SGHDT, CDR2 YYEEEE. The CDR3 reads CASSLDGQGLIEQFF. The CDR3 DNA is TGTGCCAGCAGCTTGGATGGACAGGGATTGATTGAGCAGTTCTTC.

This clone appeared once. V and J are TRBV5-1 and TRBJ2-7; weak D call: TRBD2 (7 bases). The germline CDR1 and CDR2 sequences are SGHRS and YFSETQ. This CDR3 comprises 18 residues. V lost 3 bases and J 0 bases, leaving 22 bases between the germline ends. The CDR3 is CASSSRGGEIALSYEQYF. In DNA form, the CDR3 reads TGCGCCAGCAGCTCCAGGGGAGGGGAGATTGCCCTCTCCTACGAGCAGTACTTC.

The chain combines TRBV7-9 with TRBJ1-1, with a weak D call TRBD1 (5 bases). Between the trimmed V and J ends, which lost 5 bases and 5 bases, there was a span of 15 bases. From germline, CDR1 is SEHNR and CDR2 FQNEAQ (reference sequence). The CDR3 contains 14 residues. The CDR3 sequence: CASSHPSGTTEAFF. The CDR3 DNA reads as TGTGCCAGCAGCCACCCTTCAGGGACGACTGAAGCTTTCTTT. The full variable domain, its missing parts supplied by reference TRBV7-9 and TRBJ1-1, is DTGVSQNPRHKITKRGQNVTFRCDPISEHNRLYWYRQTLGQGPEFLTYFQNEAQLEKSRLLSDRFSAERPKGSFSTLEIQRTEQGDSAMYLCASSHPSGTTEAFFGQGTRLTVV.

The chain employs TRBV6-1 and TRBJ2-7; TRBD1 agrees at 8 bases. The V gene's germline CDR1 is MNHNS and CDR2 SASEGT. The trim removed 10 bases at V and 5 bases at J, leaving 4 bases unmatched. This CDR3 is 11 amino acids long. CDR3 in DNA: TGTGCCACCGACAGGGGCAACGAGCAGTACTTC. It specifies CATDRGNEQYF.

V gene TRBV6-5 combines with J gene TRBJ1-4, with 9 bases identical to TRBD1. Germline V gene data show CDR1 as MNHEY and CDR2 as SVGAGI. This CDR3 comprises 15 residues. After removal of 0 bases from V and 7 bases from J, the junction contained 3 bases not matched to a gene. As DNA, the CDR3 is TGTGCCAGCAGTTACTCGACAGGGGGGTTTGAAAAACTGTTTTTT. This encodes CASSYSTGGFEKLFF.

This chain connects TRBV29-1 to TRBJ2-7, with TRBD1 matching 10 bases. J gave up 3 bases and V 4 bases, and 6 bases lay outside the gene matches. This CDR3 has 14 amino acids. Germline CDR1 and CDR2: SQVTM and ANQGSEA. The CDR3 nucleotides read TGCAGCGTTGGTCCGACAGGGGGCTTCTACGAGCAGTACTTC. It encodes CSVGPTGGFYEQYF.